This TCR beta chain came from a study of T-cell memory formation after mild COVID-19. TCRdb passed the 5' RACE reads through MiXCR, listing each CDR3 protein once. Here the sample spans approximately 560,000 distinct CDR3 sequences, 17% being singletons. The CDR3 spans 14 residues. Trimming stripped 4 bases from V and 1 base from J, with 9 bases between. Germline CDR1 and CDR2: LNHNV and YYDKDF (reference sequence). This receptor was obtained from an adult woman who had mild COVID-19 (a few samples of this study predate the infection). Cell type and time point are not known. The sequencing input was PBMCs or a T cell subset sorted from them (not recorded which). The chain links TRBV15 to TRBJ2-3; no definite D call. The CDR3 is CATSTRTGTDTQYF. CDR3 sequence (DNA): TGTGCCACCAGCACACGGACGGGCACAGATACGCAGTATTTT.